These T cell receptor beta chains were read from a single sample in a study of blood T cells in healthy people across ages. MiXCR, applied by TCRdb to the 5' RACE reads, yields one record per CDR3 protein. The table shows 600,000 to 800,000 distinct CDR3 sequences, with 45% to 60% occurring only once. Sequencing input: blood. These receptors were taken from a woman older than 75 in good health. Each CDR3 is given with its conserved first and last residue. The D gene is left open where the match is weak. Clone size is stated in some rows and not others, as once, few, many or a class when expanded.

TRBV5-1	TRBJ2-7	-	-	TGCGCCAGCTCCCCGGGGACCCTCCCCGACGAGCAGTACTTC	CASSPGTLPDEQYF
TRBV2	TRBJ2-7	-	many	TGTGCCAGCAGATGGGTCTACGAGCAGTACTTC	CASRWVYEQYF
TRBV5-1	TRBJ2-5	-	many	TGCGCCAGCAGCTTGTTTTCAGGGCGAGAGACCCAGTACTTC	CASSLFSGRETQYF
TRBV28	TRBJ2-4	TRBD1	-	TGTGCCAGCAGTTGGACAGGGGGAGCGATAGCCAAAAACATTCAGTACTTC	CASSWTGGAIAKNIQYF
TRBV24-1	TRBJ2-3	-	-	TGTGCCACCAGTGTCCCAGGGGTAGATACGCAGTATTTT	CATSVPGVDTQYF
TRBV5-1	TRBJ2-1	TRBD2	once	TGCGCCAGCAGCCCGAGAGCGGGGCGCTCCTACAATGAGCAGTTCTTC	CASSPRAGRSYNEQFF
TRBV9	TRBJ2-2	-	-	TGTGCCAGCAGCGAAGCCCGGGCTGGCGTCGGGGAGCTGTTTTTT	CASSEARAGVGELFF
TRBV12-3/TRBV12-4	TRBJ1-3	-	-	TGTGCCAGCAGTTCGCCGGTGGACTCTGGAAACACCATATATTTT	CASSSPVDSGNTIYF
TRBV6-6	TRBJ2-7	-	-	TGTGCCAGCAGCCGACAGGACCGCTACGAGCAGTACTTC	CASSRQDRYEQYF
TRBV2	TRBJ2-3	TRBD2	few	TGTGCCAGCAGAAGCGGGACGTTCACAGATACGCAGTATTTT	CASRSGTFTDTQYF
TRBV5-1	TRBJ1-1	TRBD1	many	TGCGCCAGCACCCCCGGACAGGGGAACACTGAAGCTTTCTTT	CASTPGQGNTEAFF
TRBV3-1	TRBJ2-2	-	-	TGTGCCAGCAGCCAGAGAGACACCGGGGAGCTGTTTTTT	CASSQRDTGELFF
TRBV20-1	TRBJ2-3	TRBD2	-	TGCAGTGCCAAAACCCCTCGGACTAGCGGGAGAAACCCTATGACTACAGATACGCAGTATTTT	CSAKTPRTSGRNPMTTDTQYF
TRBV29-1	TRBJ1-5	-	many	TGCAGCGCGTCCGGAGGTAGCAATCAGCCCCAGCATTTT	CSASGGSNQPQHF
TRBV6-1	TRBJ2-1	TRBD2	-	TGTGCCAGTAGACTAGCGGGAGCCTATGAGCAGTTCTTC	CASRLAGAYEQFF
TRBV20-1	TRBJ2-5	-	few	TGCAGTGCTAGTAAGGGGATGGTACTGTCGGGGACCCAGTACTTC	CSASKGMVLSGTQYF